This TCR beta chain was recovered during a study of CD4 T cells in relation to SARS-CoV-2 and coronaviruses. Study summary: After roughly ten days of antigen culture, PBMC TCR beta CDR3s were sequenced. Crossreactive spike epitopes shared across donors were mapped to their HLA restriction.

This CDR3 spans 15 amino acids. Germline V gene sequence: CDR1 LGHNA, CDR2 YNFKEQ. V lost 7 bases, J lost 2 bases, and 17 bases lay in between. The data were produced by immunoSEQ multiplex PCR, yet TCRdb's version contains in-frame clones alone and is incomplete. This table holds 20,000 to 25,000 clones, over 60% found once. This clone has a single count. The antigen remains undetermined. The unexposed donors gave CD4+ T cells in about 2011-2019, prior to COVID-19. CD4+ T cells were isolated from the cells after about nine days of culture. Testing used SARS-CoV-2 S/N and four cold-coronavirus spikes on unexposed-donor CD4+ T cells, cells permitting.

The sequenced sample was CD4+ T cells from PBMCs, cultured in vitro. This sequence joins TRBV4-2 and TRBJ2-5, with unresolved D. The source of this sequence is a human donor in good health. CDR3 residues: CASNLLAVRQETQYF. Written as DNA, the CDR3 is TGTGCCAGCAACCTGCTCGCGGTCCGGCAAGAGACCCAGTACTTC.